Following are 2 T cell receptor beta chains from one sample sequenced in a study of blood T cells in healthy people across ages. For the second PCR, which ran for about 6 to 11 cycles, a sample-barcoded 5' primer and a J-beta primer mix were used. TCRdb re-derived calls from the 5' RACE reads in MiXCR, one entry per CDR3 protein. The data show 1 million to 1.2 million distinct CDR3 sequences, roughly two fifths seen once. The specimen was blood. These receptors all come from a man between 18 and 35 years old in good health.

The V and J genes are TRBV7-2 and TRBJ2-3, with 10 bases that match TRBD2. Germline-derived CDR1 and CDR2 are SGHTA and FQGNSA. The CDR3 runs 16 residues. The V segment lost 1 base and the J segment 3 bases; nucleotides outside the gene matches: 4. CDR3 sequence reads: CASSLGAGGPTDTQYF. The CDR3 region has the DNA TGTGCCAGCAGCTTAGGAGCGGGGGGGCCGACAGATACGCAGTATTTT.

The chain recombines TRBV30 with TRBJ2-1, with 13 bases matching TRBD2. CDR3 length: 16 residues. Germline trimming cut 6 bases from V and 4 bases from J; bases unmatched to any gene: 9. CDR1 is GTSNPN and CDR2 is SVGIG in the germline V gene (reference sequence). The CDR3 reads CACHPGLAGPYNEQFF. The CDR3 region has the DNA TGTGCCTGCCACCCGGGACTAGCGGGGCCATACAATGAGCAGTTCTTC.